This T cell receptor (beta chain) derives from a study of early T cells in non-severe SARS-CoV-2 infection. The length of the CDR3 is 15 residues. From germline, CDR1 is KGHSH and CDR2 LQKENI. V was cut by 6 bases and J by 1 base, with 13 bases left in between. cDNA molecules, individually, were tagged with unique molecular identifiers. TCRdb recomputed calls from the 5' RACE reads with MiXCR, one row per CDR3 protein. Of 45,000 to 55,000 distinct CDR3 sequences detected, around 6.5% appear once; the ten largest clones hold around 2.8%. This clonotype was obtained from an adult who was a healthcare worker with PCR-confirmed SARS-CoV-2 infection or an uninfected control (not recorded which). The chain links TRBV18 to TRBJ1-5; no clear D. The source was whole blood, collected at baseline. As DNA, the CDR3 is TGTGCCAGCTCCAACCAGATGGGGAGCAATCAGCCCCAGCATTTT. Its translation is CASSNQMGSNQPQHF.